This T cell receptor beta chain originates from a study of CD8+CD57+ T cells in acquired aplastic anemia. This CDR3 comprises 12 residues. The germline V gene encodes CDR1 SQVTM and CDR2 ANQGSEA. Trimming removed 5 bases at V and 0 bases at J, with 8 bases between. It was genomic DNA that served as the template for profiling TCR beta VDJ and CDR3. One entry per CDR3 protein results from TCRdb running MiXCR on the reads. This table has approximately 130,000 distinct CDR3 sequences, over 30% appearing once. The patients chosen for sequencing had shown expansion of CD8+CD57+ cells (detected by flow cytometry).

The sample was sorted CD4+, CD8+, or CD8+CD57+ T cells (not recorded which) from PBMCs. This TCR came from a human donor with aplastic anemia. The chain has TRBV29-1 and TRBJ2-7; D not certain. The CDR3 sequence: CSVKTASYEQYF. The DNA of the CDR3 is TGCAGCGTTAAAACAGCCTCCTACGAGCAGTACTTC.